The T cell receptor (beta chain) under discussion was sequenced for a study of blood T cell repertoires in COVID-19. Study as a whole: PBMCs, B-cell-depleted T cells, or T cells were the source of the cDNA or gDNA that made up the material.

V was cut by 2 bases and J by 4 bases, with 20 bases left in between. The CDR3 loop spans 18 amino acids. Germline V CDR1 and CDR2: SGHTA, FQGTGA. Original handling: Amplification with reference gene primers provided the estimates of nucleated cell counts. The data were produced by immunoSEQ multiplex PCR, yet TCRdb's version contains in-frame clones alone and is incomplete. The V and J calls and the clone size are those of that table, but D and trimming were determined from the DNA. The table includes 100,000 to 130,000 clones, around 83% detected once. Sequencing was performed on peripheral blood. This TCR was recovered from a woman between 65 and 79 years old with acute or convalescent COVID-19. The rearrangement joins TRBV7-3 to TRBJ2-2, with D possibly matching TRBD1 (5 bases). The CDR3 DNA reads as TGTGCCAGCAGCTTATTAGGTGGGGCTACTCGTGGCACCGGGGAGCTGTTTTTT. This codes for CASSLLGGATRGTGELFF.